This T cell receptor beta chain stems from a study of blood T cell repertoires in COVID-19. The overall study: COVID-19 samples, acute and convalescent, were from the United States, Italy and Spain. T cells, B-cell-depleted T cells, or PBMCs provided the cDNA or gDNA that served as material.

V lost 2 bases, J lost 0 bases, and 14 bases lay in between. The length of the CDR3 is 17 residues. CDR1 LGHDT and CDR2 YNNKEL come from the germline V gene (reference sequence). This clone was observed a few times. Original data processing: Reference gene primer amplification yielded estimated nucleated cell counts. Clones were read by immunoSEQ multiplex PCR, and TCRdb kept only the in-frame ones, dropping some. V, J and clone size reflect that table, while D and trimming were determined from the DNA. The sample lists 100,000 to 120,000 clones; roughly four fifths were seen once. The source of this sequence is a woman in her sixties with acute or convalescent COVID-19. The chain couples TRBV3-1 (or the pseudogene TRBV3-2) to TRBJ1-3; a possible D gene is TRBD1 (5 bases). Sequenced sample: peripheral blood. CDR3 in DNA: TGTGCCAGCAGCCAACGAATCACAGGCCCCTCTGGAAACACCATATATTTT. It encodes CASSQRITGPSGNTIYF.